The sequence of this T cell receptor (beta chain) was determined in a study of preoperative IRX-2 immunotherapy in early breast cancer. Per germline, CDR1 SGHRS and CDR2 YFSETQ. V was cut by 2 bases and J by 5 bases, with 7 bases left in between. The CDR3 contains 12 residues. The treatment here: preoperative locoregional IRX-2 cytokine immunotherapy. TCRdb keeps only in-frame clones here, not all; method: immunoSEQ multiplex PCR. The table has about 23,000 clones, more than 80% seen once. The receptor comes from a human donor with breast cancer. The sample in question was tumor tissue, obtained after IRX-2 immunotherapy. The J gene is TRBJ1-1, the V gene TRBV5-1; possible D gene TRBD1, 5 bases. The CDR3, as DNA: TGCGCCAGCAGCTTTGGGGGAACTGAAGCTTTCTTT. This sequence encodes CASSFGGTEAFF.